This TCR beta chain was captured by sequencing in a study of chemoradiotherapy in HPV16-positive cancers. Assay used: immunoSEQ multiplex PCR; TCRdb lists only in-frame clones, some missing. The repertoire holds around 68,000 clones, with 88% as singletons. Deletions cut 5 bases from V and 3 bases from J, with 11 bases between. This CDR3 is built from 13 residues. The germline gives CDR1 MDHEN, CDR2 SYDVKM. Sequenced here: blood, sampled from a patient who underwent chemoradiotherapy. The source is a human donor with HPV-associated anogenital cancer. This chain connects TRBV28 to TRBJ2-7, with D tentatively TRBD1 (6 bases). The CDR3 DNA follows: TGTGCCAGCAGTCTAACACAGGGCTACGAGCAGTACTTC. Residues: CASSLTQGYEQYF.